This TCR beta chain was profiled in a study of OX40 agonist ivuxolimab in advanced cancers. Repertoires were generated with immunoSEQ multiplex PCR, while TCRdb's copy carries only in-frame clones and drops some. The sample shows over 75,000 clones, 92% of them seen only once. V dropped 5 bases and J dropped 1; count of bases not matched to a gene: 6. This CDR3 has 17 amino acids. CDR1 is MDHEN, CDR2 SYDVKM, per germline. The rearrangement uses TRBV28 and TRBJ1-5, with 12 positions matching TRBD1. This clonotype was sampled from an adult with an advanced solid tumor such as melanoma, head and neck, liver or kidney cancer. This material consisted of CD4+ or CD8+ T cells sorted from blood, taken in a trial of the OX40 agonist ivuxolimab. The CDR3 DNA reads as TGTGCCAGCAGTACGGGACAGGGGGCTATCAGCAATCAGCCCCAGCATTTT. This encodes CASSTGQGAISNQPQHF.